These T cell receptor beta chains were read from a single sample in a study of T cell clusters in autoimmune cytopenias. TCRdb re-called the multiplex PCR reads and catalogs CDR3 proteins one per entry, DNA excluded. The sample's table shows approximately 4,900 distinct CDR3 sequences. Another study also made use of these data, one on T cell repertoires in aging, cancer and after chemotherapy.

Sequencing was performed on peripheral blood. Receptor source: a human donor with chronic lymphocytic leukemia. The donor label of this sample is uncertain. The CDR3 runs from the conserved cysteine through the conserved F or W. Clone sizes are given selectively: once, few, many, or a class where the clone is expanded.

j_call	v_call	clone_size	cdr3_aa
TRBJ2-2	TRBV6-5	.	CASKATWTSGGLNTGELFF
TRBJ1-4	TRBV6-1	.	CASSVHGMREKLFF
TRBJ2-5	TRBV20-1	.	CSARDGGKETQYF
TRBJ2-1	TRBV18	.	CASSPPYYNEQFF
TRBJ2-3	TRBV6-2/TRBV6-3	medium-sized	CASSYNFGGKTDTQYF
TRBJ2-1	TRBV10-2	.	CASSERQEQFF
TRBJ2-3	TRBV6-5	medium-sized	CASSRDRADTQYF
TRBJ2-3	TRBV6-1	medium-sized	CASSDYGQGYFTDTQYF
TRBJ2-3	TRBV6-5	medium-sized	CASSQPGLPEGDTQYF
TRBJ2-7	TRBV5-1	.	CASSLVEGGEQYF
TRBJ2-3	TRBV27	medium-sized	CASSFGVGTDTQYF
TRBJ2-3	TRBV12-3/TRBV12-4	.	CASSFGGMNTDTQYF
TRBJ2-2	TRBV6-1	medium-sized	CASNSVGSFELFF
TRBJ2-6	TRBV11-3	medium-sized	CASTSYGALTGANVLTF
TRBJ1-3	TRBV7-6	.	CASSPRTGGSGNTIYF
TRBJ2-7	TRBV20-1	.	CSAEKQGISYEQYF
TRBJ1-6	TRBV12-3/TRBV12-4	.	CASSLSASGSPLHF
TRBJ2-5	TRBV29-1	medium-sized	CSVEALQPGPQRETQYF
TRBJ2-3	TRBV13	.	CASSSRDLGTDTQYF
TRBJ1-2	TRBV6-2/TRBV6-3	.	CASSYDRHRVYGYTF
TRBJ2-1	TRBV4-3	.	CASSPGQGYDEQFF
TRBJ2-6	TRBV6-5	.	CASSKSAGFSGANVLTF
TRBJ2-1	TRBV27	medium-sized	CASSPFFWGVGNEQFF
TRBJ2-3	TRBV20-1	.	CSATWGDTQYF
TRBJ2-2	TRBV7-2	.	CASSLKGVDTGELFF
TRBJ2-3	TRBV15	medium-sized	CATQRTSGGAWDTQYF
TRBJ2-7	TRBV11-3	large	CASSSRDGSSYEQYF
TRBJ1-5	TRBV6-2/TRBV6-3	.	CASSYWTGAGQPQHF
TRBJ2-5	TRBV7-9	medium-sized	CASTSLGTQETQYF
TRBJ1-1	TRBV5-1	.	CASSTGYTEAFF
TRBJ2-1	TRBV24-1	.	CATSSIAGSYNEQFF
TRBJ1-3	TRBV27	medium-sized	CASSRGTGGNTIYF
TRBJ2-7	TRBV20-1	.	CSARDLSSSYEQYF
TRBJ2-2	TRBV29-1	.	CSLGTGTGELFF
TRBJ2-5	TRBV13	.	CASSFPLTSGGGRETQYF
TRBJ1-4	TRBV12-3/TRBV12-4	.	CASSLGQPNEKLFF
TRBJ2-1	TRBV29-1	medium-sized	CSVEVWDSAYNEQFF
TRBJ2-5	TRBV19	.	CASSKAGGFQETQYF
TRBJ1-5	TRBV27	medium-sized	CASSSRLVSNQPQHF
TRBJ1-1	TRBV29-1	medium-sized	CSVGVGAQVGEAFF
TRBJ2-5	TRBV27	.	CASSLTGGGETQYF
TRBJ2-2	TRBV6-1	medium-sized	CASSDTVYGELFF
TRBJ2-1	TRBV6-5	medium-sized	CASTRFRTSGDHNEQFF
TRBJ1-2	TRBV6-5	.	CASSYSASGIGTRGYTF
TRBJ2-5	TRBV6-5	medium-sized	CASSYGAGGLVATQYF